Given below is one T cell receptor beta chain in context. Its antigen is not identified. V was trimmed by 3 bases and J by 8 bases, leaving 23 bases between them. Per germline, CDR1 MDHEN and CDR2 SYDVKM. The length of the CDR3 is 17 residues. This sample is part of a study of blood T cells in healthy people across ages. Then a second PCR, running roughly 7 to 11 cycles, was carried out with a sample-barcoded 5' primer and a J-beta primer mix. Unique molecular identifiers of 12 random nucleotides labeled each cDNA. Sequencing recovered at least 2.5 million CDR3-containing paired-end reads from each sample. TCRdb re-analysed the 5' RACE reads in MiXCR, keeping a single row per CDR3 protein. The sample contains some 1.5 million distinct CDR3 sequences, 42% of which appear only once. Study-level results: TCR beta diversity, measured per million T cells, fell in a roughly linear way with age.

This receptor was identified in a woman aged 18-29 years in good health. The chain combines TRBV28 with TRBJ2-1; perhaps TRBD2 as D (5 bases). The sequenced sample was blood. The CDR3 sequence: CASSFVRATYPEDEQFF. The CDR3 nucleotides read TGTGCCAGCAGTTTCGTTCGGGCAACCTACCCGGAGGATGAGCAGTTCTTC. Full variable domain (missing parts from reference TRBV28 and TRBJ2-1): DVKVTQSSRYLVKRTGEKVFLECVQDMDHENMFWYRQDPGLGLRLIYFSYDVKMKEKGDIPEGYSVSREKKERFSLILESASTNQTSMYLCASSFVRATYPEDEQFFGPGTRLTVL.